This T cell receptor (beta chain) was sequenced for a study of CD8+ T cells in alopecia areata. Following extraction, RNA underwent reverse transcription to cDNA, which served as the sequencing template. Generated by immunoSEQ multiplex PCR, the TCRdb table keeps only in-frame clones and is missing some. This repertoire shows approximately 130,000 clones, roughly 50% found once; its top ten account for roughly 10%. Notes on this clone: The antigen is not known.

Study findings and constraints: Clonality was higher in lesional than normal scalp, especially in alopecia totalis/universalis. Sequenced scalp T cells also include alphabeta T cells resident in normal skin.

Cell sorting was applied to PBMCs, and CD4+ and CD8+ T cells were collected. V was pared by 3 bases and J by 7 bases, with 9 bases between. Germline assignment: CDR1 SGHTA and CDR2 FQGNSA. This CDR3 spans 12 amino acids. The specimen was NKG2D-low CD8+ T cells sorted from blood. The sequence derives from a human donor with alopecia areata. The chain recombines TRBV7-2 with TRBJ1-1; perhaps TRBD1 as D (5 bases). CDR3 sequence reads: CASSLGRHEAFF. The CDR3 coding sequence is TGTGCCAGCAGCTTGGGACGGCATGAAGCTTTCTTT.